These 27 T cell receptor beta chains were sequenced from one sample in a study of vaccination and CD4 T cells after COVID-19. Stated treatment: roughly 11-day PBMC culture with coronavirus spike peptide pools or control peptides (ViraFEST assay). With the Oncomine TCR Beta short-read assay, DNA from cultured CD4+ T cells was sequenced. TCRdb itself ran the PCR reads through MiXCR, one entry per CDR3 protein. The data show 15,000 to 20,000 distinct CDR3 sequences, about 63% seen once. Their specific antigens are unknown. Sequenced material: CD4+ T cells from blood, cultured in vitro. The source is a human donor who had recovered from COVID-19.

V gene TRBV11-2 combines with J gene TRBJ2-5; D uncertain. This CDR3 region has 12 residues. V was trimmed by 4 bases and J by 7 bases, leaving 10 bases between them. Germline V gene lookup returns CDR1 SGHAT and CDR2 FQNNGV. In DNA, the CDR3 is TGTGCCAGCAGCTCGACTTCTTGGACCCAGTACTTC. Protein: CASSSTSWTQYF. Based on the CDR3 plus reference TRBV11-2 and TRBJ2-5, the full variable domain is EAGVAQSPRYKIIEKRQSVAFWCNPISGHATLYWYQQILGQGPKLLIQFQNNGVVDDSQLPKDRFSAERLKGVDSTLKIQPAKLEDSAVYLCASSSTSWTQYFGPGTRLLVL.

The V and J genes are TRBV6-5 and TRBJ2-7; TRBD2 aligns across 10 bases. The CDR3 runs to 17 residues. Germline CDR1 MNHEY, CDR2 SVGAGI. Losses at the gene ends were 0 bases for V and 4 bases for J; bases not matched to a gene: 9. CDR3 nucleotides: TGTGCCAGCAGTTACTCCGGGGCTAGCGGGAGTAATTACGAGCAGTACTTC. Amino acids: CASSYSGASGSNYEQYF.

The V gene is TRBV25-1, the J gene TRBJ1-4, with D unresolved. V was trimmed by 7 bases and J by 0 bases, leaving 6 bases between them. The germline gives CDR1 MGHDK, CDR2 SYGVNS. CDR3 length: 13 amino acids. CDR3 region: CASIEPTNEKLFF. The CDR3 DNA is TGTGCCAGCATCGAACCAACTAATGAAAAACTGTTTTTT.

The chain links TRBV15 to TRBJ2-7, with D perhaps being TRBD1 or TRBD2 (5 bases each). The V and J ends lost 0 bases and 4 bases respectively, with 10 bases between them. Germline assignment: CDR1 LNHNV and CDR2 YYDKDF (reference sequence). The CDR3 has 14 residues. The CDR3 sequence is CATSRDLGDYEQYF. The CDR3 nucleotides read TGTGCCACCAGCAGAGATCTGGGGGATTACGAGCAGTACTTC.

The chain joins TRBV27 to TRBJ2-2; 9 nucleotides match TRBD2. Germline CDR1 MNHEY, CDR2 SMNVEV (reference sequence). The CDR3 has 17 amino acids. V was clipped by 3 bases and J by 0 bases; unmatched bases: 5. This CDR3 is CASSFWGLAANTGELFF. The CDR3 region has the DNA TGTGCCAGCAGTTTCTGGGGACTAGCCGCGAACACCGGGGAGCTGTTTTTT.

This rearrangement joins TRBV20-1 to TRBJ2-3; D is uncertain. Germline CDR1 and CDR2: DFQATT and SNEGSKA (reference sequence). The CDR3 is made up of 11 amino acids. V was cut by 4 bases and J by 12 bases, with 14 bases left in between. The CDR3 region is CSATYIRDQYF. CDR3 DNA: TGCAGTGCTACCTATATTCGTGACCAGTATTTT.

This clonotype was seen only a few times. This chain connects TRBV7-9 to TRBJ1-1; 8 nucleotides align to TRBD1. CDR1 and CDR2 (germline): SEHNR, FQNEAQ (reference sequence). V lost 1 base and J lost 3; bases outside the gene matches: 10. The CDR3 runs 17 residues. The CDR3 region is CASSLGLTGDIDTEAFF. The DNA of the CDR3 is TGTGCCAGCAGCTTAGGGTTGACAGGGGATATCGACACTGAAGCTTTCTTT.

This clonotype has more than one count but fewer than ten. The genes are TRBV27 and TRBJ1-1; tentatively, D is TRBD1 (5 bases). This CDR3 is 14 amino acids long. The ends were cut back, 4 bases at V and 1 base at J, with 10 bases in the middle. Germline assignment: CDR1 MNHEY and CDR2 SMNVEV (reference sequence). The CDR3 spells CASSSLGTNTEAFF. The CDR3, as DNA: TGTGCCAGCAGTTCCCTAGGGACGAACACTGAAGCTTTCTTT.

The chain is built from TRBV20-1 and TRBJ2-7; D possibly corresponds to TRBD1 (5 bases). Germline V gene lookup returns CDR1 DFQATT and CDR2 SNEGSKA (reference sequence). This CDR3 is built from 14 residues. V lost 0 bases to trimming and J lost 5 bases, with 14 bases between them. Here the CDR3 DNA reads TGCAGTGCTAGAGATGGTGACAGTTCCCACGAGCAGTACTTC. Its protein is CSARDGDSSHEQYF.

This rearrangement joins TRBV7-8 to TRBJ1-4; no definite D call. Germline V gene data show CDR1 as SGHVS and CDR2 as FQNEAQ. This CDR3 is 14 amino acids long. V lost 6 bases and J lost 3, with 11 bases in between. The CDR3 sequence is CASRDEQPNEKLFF. CDR3 nucleotide sequence: TGTGCCAGCAGAGATGAACAGCCTAATGAAAAACTGTTTTTT. Combining the CDR3 with reference TRBV7-8 and TRBJ1-4 gives the whole variable domain GAGVSQSPRYKVAKRGQDVALRCDPISGHVSLFWYQQALGQGPEFLTYFQNEAQLDKSGLPSDRFFAERPEGSVSTLKIQRTQQEDSAVYLCASRDEQPNEKLFFGSGTQLSVL.

J is TRBJ2-5 and V is TRBV5-1, with 8 bases that match TRBD1. J was trimmed by 5 bases and V by 1 base; bases with no gene match: 4. The CDR3 length is 14 residues. Germline CDR1 SGHRS, CDR2 YFSETQ. CDR3 protein: CASSLQGARETQYF. The CDR3 coding sequence is TGCGCCAGCAGCTTGCAGGGGGCCCGGGAGACCCAGTACTTC.

The rearrangement joins TRBV6-1 to TRBJ1-6, with D tentatively TRBD1 (6 bases). This CDR3 contains 15 residues. In germline, CDR1 is MNHNS, CDR2 SASEGT. Deletions cut 5 bases from V and 3 bases from J, with 11 bases between. This CDR3 is CASSLTGNYNSPLHF. The CDR3 DNA reads TGTGCCAGCAGTCTTACAGGGAACTATAATTCACCCCTCCACTTT.

V is TRBV12-3 or TRBV12-4 and J is TRBJ2-3; TRBD2 aligns across 10 bases. The CDR3 length is 15 residues. The V and J ends lost 1 base and 6 bases, in that order; junction bases with no gene match: 4. CDR3 protein: CASSLVLLAGDTQYF. The CDR3 nucleotides are TGTGCCAGCAGTTTAGTCCTACTAGCGGGGGATACGCAGTATTTT.

This clonotype came up once. V and J are TRBV5-5 and TRBJ2-5; the D is unclear. The CDR3 covers 13 residues. Trimming pared 0 bases from V and 1 base from J, leaving 4 bases between. Germline loops: CDR1 SGHKS, CDR2 YYEKEE (reference sequence). CDR3 amino acids: CASSLDTQETQYF. CDR3 in DNA: TGTGCCAGCAGCTTGGACACCCAAGAGACCCAGTACTTC.

This clonotype appeared once. The J gene is TRBJ2-5, the V gene TRBV20-1; D unclear. This CDR3 contains 16 residues. Between the trimmed V and J ends, which lost 8 bases and 5 bases, there was a span of 27 bases. CDR1 and CDR2 (germline): DFQATT, SNEGSKA (reference sequence). CDR3 nucleotide sequence: TGCAGTTCTCCCGAATGGAGTGCGTCTAAATGGGAGACCCAGTACTTC. Protein product: CSSPEWSASKWETQYF.

This chain joins TRBV28 and TRBJ2-5; the D gene is possibly TRBD1 (5 bases). The CDR3 has 13 residues. Looked up from germline, CDR1 is MDHEN and CDR2 is SYDVKM. The V and J ends lost 2 bases and 5 bases respectively, with 9 bases between them. CDR3: CASSLRQGETQYF. DNA for the CDR3: TGTGCCAGCAGTTTACGGCAGGGTGAGACCCAGTACTTC.

This clonotype was seen more than once but under ten times. The chain joins TRBV18 to TRBJ1-2, with 7 bases identical to TRBD1. This CDR3 comprises 13 residues. The V and J ends lost 3 bases and 3 bases, in that order; junction bases with no gene match: 1. The germline CDR1 and CDR2 sequences are KGHSH and LQKENI. The CDR3 spells CASSPGQDYGYTF. CDR3 nucleotides: TGTGCCAGCTCACCCGGACAGGACTATGGCTACACCTTC.

V is TRBV24-1 and J is TRBJ2-1; D is undetermined. Trimming left V 5 bases short and J 5 bases short, with 9 bases between. Germline CDR1 KGHDR, CDR2 SFDVKD. The CDR3 is 13 amino acids. In DNA, the CDR3 is TGTGCCACCAGTGGTCATATCGACAATGAGCAGTTCTTC. This sequence encodes CATSGHIDNEQFF.

CDR3 DNA: TGCGCCAGCACCTCGGCAGGGGCGCCCACTGAAGCTTTCTTT. As protein: CASTSAGAPTEAFF. The chain links TRBV5-1 to TRBJ1-1, with D tentatively TRBD1 (6 bases). Per germline, CDR1 SGHRS and CDR2 YFSETQ. V was trimmed by 6 bases and J by 4 bases, leaving 16 bases between them. The CDR3 covers 14 residues.

A remark on this clonotype: The junction departs from the called germline gene at one end, perhaps through a read error. This chain uses TRBV6-2 or TRBV6-3 with TRBJ1-5; 8 bases are shared with TRBD1. CDR3 size: 19 residues. CDR1 MNHEY and CDR2 SVGEGT come from the germline V gene. The CDR3 protein is CASSYQAGGRSYSNQSQHF. In nucleotides, the CDR3 is TGTGCCAGCAGTTACCAGGCAGGGGGCCGATCCTATAGCAATCAGTCCCAGCATTTT.

The chain recombines TRBV2 with TRBJ1-5; maybe TRBD1 (5 bases). V was clipped by 7 bases and J by 4 bases, with 11 bases between them. The CDR3 is 13 amino acids. Germline V gene data show CDR1 as SNHLY and CDR2 as FYNNEI. CDR3 region: CASTDRGNQPQHF. The DNA for the CDR3 is TGTGCCAGCACGGACCGGGGGAATCAGCCCCAGCATTTT.

The chain recombines TRBV29-1 with TRBJ1-3; D not certain. Germline V CDR1 and CDR2: SQVTM, ANQGSEA. The CDR3 extends over 15 amino acids. The V end lost 0 bases, the J end lost 4 bases, and 13 bases lay between the germline ends. The CDR3 protein is CSVEDFSGPGNTIYF. CDR3 coding DNA: TGCAGCGTTGAAGATTTTTCAGGCCCAGGAAACACCATATATTTT.

This clonotype has more than one count but fewer than ten. This chain connects TRBV2 to TRBJ1-2, with a tentative D call TRBD1 (6 bases). The CDR3 sequence is 16 residues long. CDR1 is SNHLY and CDR2 is FYNNEI in the germline V gene. V was cut by 1 base and J by 5 bases, with 17 bases left in between. The CDR3 loop is CASSEGSLVQGYGYTF. The CDR3 coding sequence is TGTGCCAGCAGTGAAGGGTCGCTCGTCCAGGGGTATGGCTACACCTTC.

In this sample, this clonotype turned up a few times. The rearrangement links TRBV6-4 to TRBJ2-4; D perhaps matches TRBD1 (6 bases). CDR1 MRHNA and CDR2 SNTAGT come from the germline V gene. V dropped 2 bases and J dropped 3 bases, with 17 bases sitting between them. The CDR3 loop spans 17 amino acids. The CDR3 region has the DNA TGTGCCAGCAGTGACCGTCGACAGGTGGAGTGCAAAAACATTCAGTACTTC. This encodes CASSDRRQVECKNIQYF.

This chain uses TRBV4-2 with TRBJ1-5; 9 bases fit TRBD1. Germline CDR1 reads LGHNA; CDR2 reads YNFKEQ. The CDR3 extends over 17 amino acids. V lost 1 base and J lost 7; bases outside the gene matches: 11. The CDR3 sequence: CASSQALGQGFNQPQHF. The CDR3 DNA sequence: TGTGCCAGCAGCCAAGCCCTGGGACAGGGATTTAACCAGCCCCAGCATTTT.

This rearrangement joins TRBV10-3 to TRBJ1-6, with D possibly matching TRBD1 (5 bases). V was shortened by 3 bases and J by 10 bases, with 7 bases between the two germline ends. The germline V gene encodes CDR1 ENHRY and CDR2 SYGVKD. The CDR3 totals 12 residues. The DNA of the CDR3 is TGTGCCATCAGTGAAGAGGGGTCACCCCTCCACTTT. This translates into CAISEEGSPLHF.

This sequence joins TRBV5-4 and TRBJ2-3; 7 positions match TRBD1. This CDR3 spans 16 amino acids. Germline CDR1 is SGHNT and CDR2 is YYREEE (reference sequence). With 4 bases clipped from V and 1 base from J, the junction kept 9 bases outside the gene matches. Written as DNA, the CDR3 is TGTGCCAGCAGCAGCGCCACCGGGACAGGCACAGATACGCAGTATTTT. Its protein product is CASSSATGTGTDTQYF.